This T cell receptor (beta chain) was retrieved from a study of beta chain features in type 1 diabetes. CDR1 is MNHEY and CDR2 is SMNVEV in the germline V gene (reference sequence). The CDR3 is made up of 14 amino acids. Trimming pared 8 bases from V and 7 bases from J, leaving 18 bases between. Purity exceeding 95% was reached by all sorted populations. The investigators reverse transcribed all of the isolated RNA, so they sequenced expressed TCRB transcripts. The table came from immunoSEQ multiplex PCR; TCRdb's copy has only in-frame clones and leaves some out. The sample carries about 150,000 clones, over 7.5% recorded once. Findings and caveats of the study: There were fewer insertions and more deletions at the VDJ junctions of type 1 diabetes patients.

Notes on this clone: Its antigen is currently unknown.

Sequenced material: central memory CD4+ T cells from blood. The chain links TRBV27 to TRBJ2-4; D perhaps matches TRBD1 (6 bases). The sequence came from a man aged 18 to 35 in good health. Here the CDR3 reads CASGSLGALNIQYF. The CDR3 bases are TGTGCCAGCGGCTCGTTGGGGGCCCTTAACATTCAGTACTTC.